Below are 26 T cell receptor beta chains sequenced from a single sample in a study of blood T cell repertoires in COVID-19. The data were produced by immunoSEQ multiplex PCR, yet TCRdb's version contains in-frame clones alone and is incomplete. This sample has about 88,000 clones; about 85% occur once, and the top ten carry 15%. The sequenced sample consisted of peripheral blood. These receptors were obtained from a male donor with acute or convalescent COVID-19.

The V and J genes are TRBV19 and TRBJ2-2, with TRBD1 as a possible D gene (5 bases). V lost 6 bases to trimming and J lost 1 base, with 18 bases between them. CDR1 and CDR2 (germline): LNHDA, SQIVND (reference sequence). This CDR3 has 17 amino acids. The DNA of the CDR3 is TGTGCCAGTAGGGTGGGAAGCAGGGTTGGGAACACCGGGGAGCTGTTTTTT. It encodes CASRVGSRVGNTGELFF. Full variable domain (remainder filled in from reference TRBV19 and TRBJ2-2): DGGITQSPKYLFRKEGQNVTLSCEQNLNHDAMYWYRQDPGQGLRLIYYSQIVNDFQKGDIAEGYSVSREKKESFPLTVTSAQKNPTAFYLCASRVGSRVGNTGELFFGEGSRLTVL.

This chain uses TRBV5-1 with TRBJ1-1; 7 bases map to TRBD1. Germline V gene data show CDR1 as SGHRS and CDR2 as YFSETQ. V shed 5 bases, J shed 3 bases, and the junction held 13 bases outside the gene matches. CDR3 length: 16 amino acids. DNA of the CDR3: TGCGCCAGCAGGGAACAGGGGCCCCCACAGGACACTGAAGCTTTCTTT. It codes for CASREQGPPQDTEAFF.

This rearrangement joins TRBV5-1 to TRBJ2-6, with 7 bases aligning to TRBD1. Germline values: CDR1 SGHRS, CDR2 YFSETQ. The length of the CDR3 is 19 residues. J lost 0 bases, V lost 6 bases, and 15 bases had no gene match. The CDR3 loop is CASTNQPGQLASGANVLTF. DNA for the CDR3: TGCGCCAGCACGAATCAACCGGGACAGCTCGCCTCTGGGGCCAACGTCCTGACTTTC.

The chain carries TRBV27 and TRBJ1-5, with D possibly being TRBD1 (6 bases). V lost 5 bases and J lost 4, with 12 bases in between. The CDR3 spans 14 residues. Germline assignment: CDR1 MNHEY and CDR2 SMNVEV (reference sequence). CDR3 bases: TGTGCCAGCAGTACCCACAGGGAAAATCAGCCCCAGCATTTT. Protein sequence: CASSTHRENQPQHF.

The V gene is TRBV15, the J gene TRBJ2-3; D possibly corresponds to TRBD1 (6 bases). Between the trimmed V and J ends, which lost 3 bases and 4 bases, there was a span of 17 bases. The CDR3 contains 16 residues. Germline values: CDR1 LNHNV, CDR2 YYDKDF (reference sequence). The CDR3 nucleotides are TGTGCCACCAGCAGTAGGGCAGGGGCTGGCGCAGATACGCAGTATTTT. It specifies CATSSRAGAGADTQYF.

The gene calls are TRBV11-2 and TRBJ2-2, with D tentatively TRBD1 (6 bases). Germline V gene data show CDR1 as SGHAT and CDR2 as FQNNGV. The CDR3 contains 16 residues. V gave up 3 bases and J gave up 5 bases, with 16 bases separating them. CDR3 in DNA: TGTGCCAGCAGCTTTGATCCGGGACATTCTACCGGGGAGCTGTTTTTT. It specifies CASSFDPGHSTGELFF.

This chain uses TRBV5-4 with TRBJ2-7, with a weak D call TRBD1 (5 bases). The CDR3 has 15 residues. Germline CDR1 SGHNT, CDR2 YYREEE (reference sequence). Trimming stripped 0 bases from V and 2 bases from J, with 12 bases between. Here the CDR3 reads CASSLASAGTYEQYF. The CDR3 nucleotides read TGTGCCAGCAGCTTGGCCTCAGCAGGGACCTACGAGCAGTACTTC.

The chain has TRBV3-1 (or the pseudogene TRBV3-2) and TRBJ1-1; D is ambiguous. Germline V CDR1 and CDR2: LGHDT, YNNKEL (reference sequence). The CDR3 runs to 16 residues. V dropped 4 bases and J dropped 4 bases, with 19 bases sitting between them. The CDR3, as DNA: TGTGCCAGCAGCCCCCAGGAGGGCAGACTTGGCACTGAAGCTTTCTTT. Its translation is CASSPQEGRLGTEAFF.

This clone was seen a single time. The chain joins TRBV9 to TRBJ2-2; 7 bases fit TRBD1. V was clipped by 7 bases and J by 0 bases; unmatched bases: 6. The CDR3 totals 15 residues. Germline CDR1 SGDLS, CDR2 YYNGEE. CDR3 region: CASGTGATNTGELFF. CDR3 nucleotide sequence: TGTGCCAGCGGTACAGGGGCCACGAACACCGGGGAGCTGTTTTTT.

The V call is TRBV7-6, the J call TRBJ2-5, with 9 positions matching TRBD1. CDR1 is SGHVS, CDR2 FNYEAQ, per germline. The V gene end was trimmed by 5 bases and the J gene end by 4 bases; junction bases not matched to a gene: 5. The CDR3 has 14 residues. The CDR3 DNA reads TGTGCCAGCAGCAAAGGGACAGGGAGAGAGACCCAGTACTTC. Translated, it gives CASSKGTGRETQYF.

This rearrangement joins TRBV10-3 to TRBJ1-4; D not certain. The V gene lost 0 bases and the J gene lost 6 bases, with 11 bases spanning the gap. Germline CDR1 ENHRY, CDR2 SYGVKD. The CDR3 runs 15 residues. The CDR3 loop reads CAISESAGGDEKLFF. In nucleotides, the CDR3 is TGTGCCATCAGTGAGTCAGCGGGCGGGGATGAAAAACTGTTTTTT.

This clone has only a few counts. The rearrangement links TRBV7-2 to TRBJ2-7, with 12 bases matching TRBD2. After removal of 0 bases from V and 4 bases from J, the junction contained 7 bases not matched to a gene. Germline CDR1 is SGHTA and CDR2 is FQGNSA. This CDR3 comprises 17 residues. CDR3 bases: TGTGCCAGCAGCTTAGCGAATGGACTAGCGGGGTATTACGAGCAGTACTTC. Protein: CASSLANGLAGYYEQYF. Full variable domain (outside the CDR3, taken from reference TRBV7-2 and TRBJ2-7): GAGVSQSPSNKVTEKGKDVELRCDPISGHTALYWYRQSLGQGLEFLIYFQGNSAPDKSGLPSDRFSAERTGGSVSTLTIQRTQQEDSAVYLCASSLANGLAGYYEQYFGPGTRLTVT.

This clone was seen a single time. The gene calls are TRBV2 and TRBJ2-5; tentative D call: TRBD1 (5 bases). Germline CDR1 and CDR2: SNHLY and FYNNEI. V gave up 6 bases and J gave up 5 bases, with 13 bases separating them. The CDR3 has 13 amino acids. The CDR3 sequence: CASRGSSGETQYF. The CDR3, as DNA: TGTGCCAGCAGAGGGTCCTCAGGGGAGACCCAGTACTTC. The variable domain in full, with the rest retrieved from reference TRBV2 and TRBJ2-5, is EPEVTQTPSHQVTQMGQEVILRCVPISNHLYFYWYRQILGQKVEFLVSFYNNEISEKSEIFDDQFSVERPDGSNFTLKIRSTKLEDSAMYFCASRGSSGETQYFGPGTRLLVL.

The J gene is TRBJ2-2, the V gene TRBV7-6, with a weak D call TRBD1 (6 bases). V lost 6 bases and J lost 7, with 24 bases in between. Germline V lookup: CDR1 SGHVS, CDR2 FNYEAQ. The CDR3 runs to 17 residues. CDR3 DNA: TGTGCCAGCAGTTTACTCTCAGGGGCGCGTTTATTCGGGGAGCTGTTTTTT. Its translation is CASSLLSGARLFGELFF.

This sequence joins TRBV15 and TRBJ2-2; D is unclear. This CDR3 is built from 17 residues. V lost 0 bases and J 5 bases, leaving 16 bases between the germline ends. Per germline, CDR1 LNHNV and CDR2 YYDKDF (reference sequence). CDR3 protein: CATSRDGVLTSTGELFF. The CDR3, as DNA: TGTGCCACCAGCAGAGATGGAGTCCTCACGAGTACCGGGGAGCTGTTTTTT.

The V and J genes are TRBV11-2 and TRBJ1-6; no clear D. The ends were cut back, 5 bases at V and 10 bases at J, with 18 bases in the middle. From germline, CDR1 is SGHAT and CDR2 FQNNGV. The CDR3 contains 15 residues. This chain's CDR3 is CASSRSEGTASPLHF. The CDR3 DNA reads TGTGCCAGCAGCCGAAGCGAGGGTACGGCATCACCCCTCCACTTT. Full variable domain (missing parts from reference TRBV11-2 and TRBJ1-6): EAGVAQSPRYKIIEKRQSVAFWCNPISGHATLYWYQQILGQGPKLLIQFQNNGVVDDSQLPKDRFSAERLKGVDSTLKIQPAKLEDSAVYLCASSRSEGTASPLHFGNGTRLTVT.

The rearrangement joins TRBV5-1 to TRBJ2-7, with 15 nucleotides matching TRBD2. J was trimmed by 6 bases and V by 0 bases; bases with no gene match: 1. The CDR3 contains 15 residues. Germline CDR1 is SGHRS and CDR2 is YFSETQ. The CDR3 spells CASSLGTSGGVEQYF. CDR3 nucleotide sequence: TGCGCCAGCAGCTTGGGGACTAGCGGGGGGGTCGAGCAGTACTTC. Using reference TRBV5-1 and TRBJ2-7 for the parts outside the CDR3, the full variable domain is KAGVTQTPRYLIKTRGQQVTLSCSPISGHRSVSWYQQTPGQGLQFLFEYFSETQRNKGNFPGRFSGRQFSNSRSEMNVSTLELGDSALYLCASSLGTSGGVEQYFGPGTRLTVT.

The rearrangement links TRBV28 to TRBJ1-2, with D maybe TRBD1 (5 bases). The V gene lost 2 bases and the J gene lost 7 bases, with 11 bases spanning the gap. Germline lookup yields CDR1 MDHEN and CDR2 SYDVKM. The CDR3 runs 13 residues. The CDR3 sequence: CASSLRQSGGYTF. As DNA, the CDR3 is TGTGCCAGCAGTTTAAGACAGAGTGGTGGCTACACCTTC.

The chain joins TRBV27 to TRBJ2-5; 7 positions agree with TRBD2. Germline lookup yields CDR1 MNHEY and CDR2 SMNVEV (reference sequence). The V segment lost 10 bases and the J segment 3 bases; nucleotides outside the gene matches: 8. The CDR3 loop spans 13 amino acids. Written as DNA, the CDR3 is TGTGCCACCCCCAGCGGGGCTGAAGAGACCCAGTACTTC. It codes for CATPSGAEETQYF.

This clone was recorded a few times. The rearrangement uses TRBV18 and TRBJ1-4; tentative D call: TRBD1 (5 bases). Germline V gene data show CDR1 as KGHSH and CDR2 as LQKENI. CDR3 length: 15 residues. Trimming took 0 bases from V and 3 from J, leaving 8 bases between them. As DNA, the CDR3 is TGTGCCAGCTCACCACCGGGGGAGGCTAATGAAAAACTGTTTTTT. Protein: CASSPPGEANEKLFF.

This chain joins TRBV5-1 and TRBJ1-5; TRBD1 is a possible D gene (5 bases). In germline, CDR1 is SGHRS, CDR2 YFSETQ. The CDR3 is 20 residues long. V was trimmed by 4 bases and J by 4 bases, leaving 30 bases between them. CDR3 DNA sequence: TGCGCCAGCAGCCCTGGGGGTGGAGGGGATACGTGGGGAAAAAATCAGCCCCAGCATTTT. This codes for CASSPGGGGDTWGKNQPQHF.

The rearrangement uses TRBV5-1 and TRBJ2-3; TRBD2 agrees at 7 bases. The germline V gene encodes CDR1 SGHRS and CDR2 YFSETQ. CDR3 length: 14 residues. The trim removed 3 bases at V and 8 bases at J, leaving 9 bases unmatched. CDR3 protein: CASSSVEGGTTQYF. The CDR3 nucleotides read TGCGCCAGCAGCTCGGTGGAGGGAGGGACTACGCAGTATTTT.

The V call is TRBV19, the J call TRBJ2-5; 8 bases match TRBD2. Germline assignment: CDR1 LNHDA and CDR2 SQIVND (reference sequence). There are 14 residues in the CDR3. Losses at the gene ends were 3 bases for V and 1 base for J; bases not matched to a gene: 1. CDR3 loop: CASSMLAGQETQYF. The CDR3 DNA is TGTGCCAGTAGTATGCTAGCGGGCCAAGAGACCCAGTACTTC.

In this sample, this clone turned up once. The chain employs TRBV19 and TRBJ2-4; weak D call: TRBD1 (5 bases). The germline gives CDR1 LNHDA, CDR2 SQIVND (reference sequence). V was cut by 1 base and J by 3 bases, with 13 bases left in between. The CDR3 has 16 amino acids. The CDR3, as DNA: TGTGCCAGTAGTATAGTGGGCAGGGTGGGCAAAAACATTCAGTACTTC. This gives the protein CASSIVGRVGKNIQYF.

This sequence joins TRBV6-5 and TRBJ1-1, with 7 bases identical to TRBD1. The V gene's germline CDR1 is MNHEY and CDR2 SVGAGI. V lost 6 bases and J lost 1; bases outside the gene matches: 8. CDR3 length equals 15 residues. CDR3 region: CASRRDSQKNTEAFF. CDR3 nucleotide sequence: TGTGCCAGCAGAAGGGACAGTCAAAAGAACACTGAAGCTTTCTTT.

This sequence joins TRBV29-1 and TRBJ1-2, with a possible D match to TRBD1 (5 bases). This CDR3 has 10 residues. V lost 2 bases and J 10 bases, leaving 8 bases between the germline ends. Germline CDR1 and CDR2: SQVTM and ANQGSEA. The CDR3 spells CSVEQGDYTF. The CDR3 DNA reads as TGCAGCGTTGAACAGGGCGACTACACCTTC.